This TCR beta chain was identified in a study of blood T cells in healthy people across ages. The V gene's germline CDR1 is SGDLS and CDR2 YYNGEE. The V and J ends lost 0 bases and 5 bases respectively, with 6 bases between them. This CDR3 has 13 residues. A J-beta primer mix and a sample-barcoded 5' primer were used in a second PCR of roughly 6 to 12 cycles. TCRdb used MiXCR to reprocess the 5' RACE reads, holding one entry per CDR3 protein. Of some 1.5 million distinct CDR3 sequences in the sample, under 30% were seen once. The sample holds many counts of this clonotype. The sequencing sample was made of blood. The receptor was isolated from a woman aged 25 to 39 in good health. J is TRBJ2-1 and V is TRBV9; D gene unclear. Here the CDR3 DNA reads TGTGCCAGCAGCGTAGGCGGCGACAATGAGCAGTTCTTC. Its translation is CASSVGGDNEQFF. The complete variable domain, with remaining parts taken from reference TRBV9 and TRBJ2-1, reads DSGVTQTPKHLITATGQRVTLRCSPRSGDLSVYWYQQSLDQGLQFLIQYYNGEERAKGNILERFSAQQFPDLHSELNLSSLELGDSALYFCASSVGGDNEQFFGPGTRLTVL.